The 10 T cell receptor beta chains below all came from one sample that was sequenced in a study of OX40 agonist ivuxolimab in advanced cancers. Only in-frame clones appear in the TCRdb table, and some are missing; sequencing was by immunoSEQ multiplex PCR. The sample has tens of thousands of clones, about 86% seen once. The starting material was CD4+ or CD8+ T cells sorted from blood, obtained in a trial of the OX40 agonist ivuxolimab. These TCRs come from an adult with an advanced solid tumor such as melanoma, head and neck, liver or kidney cancer.

The genes are TRBV5-1 and TRBJ2-1; 9 bases align to TRBD2. This CDR3 is built from 16 residues. The V gene's germline CDR1 is SGHRS and CDR2 YFSETQ. J lost 4 bases, V lost 4 bases, and 9 bases had no gene match. CDR3 amino acids: CASSPPAGGTYNEQFF. CDR3 nucleotide sequence: TGCGCCAGCAGCCCTCCTGCGGGGGGGACATACAATGAGCAGTTCTTC.

The J gene is TRBJ2-5, the V gene TRBV9, with D perhaps being TRBD1 or TRBD2 (6 bases each). Trimming took off 2 bases at V and 5 bases at J, with 22 bases between the two ends. This CDR3 contains 17 residues. Germline lookup yields CDR1 SGDLS and CDR2 YYNGEE. DNA for the CDR3: TGTGCCAGCAGCGTTTTCCCCGGGGGACACGAAGTGGAGACCCAGTACTTC. Its protein product is CASSVFPGGHEVETQYF.

The chain couples TRBV27 to TRBJ2-7; D gene unclear. CDR1 is MNHEY, CDR2 SMNVEV, per germline (reference sequence). This CDR3 comprises 13 residues. With 1 base removed from V and 0 bases from J, the gap between germline ends came to 4 bases. The CDR3 DNA follows: TGTGCCAGCAGTTTATATGGCTCCTACGAGCAGTACTTC. This gives the protein CASSLYGSYEQYF.

The chain joins TRBV12-5 to TRBJ1-3; D call uncertain. The length of the CDR3 is 16 residues. V dropped 0 bases and J dropped 0 bases, with 9 bases sitting between them. CDR1 LGHNT and CDR2 FRNRAP come from the germline V gene. The CDR3 loop reads CASGLVLRGSGNTIYF. The CDR3 bases are TGTGCTAGTGGTTTGGTATTACGGGGCTCTGGAAACACCATATATTTT.

This sequence joins TRBV18 and TRBJ1-2, with 8 bases fitting TRBD1. The trim removed 3 bases at V and 10 bases at J, leaving 4 bases unmatched. The germline CDR1 and CDR2 sequences are KGHSH and LQKENI. This CDR3 has 12 residues. CDR3 residues: CASSPMDRVYTF. The CDR3 bases are TGTGCCAGCTCACCCATGGACAGGGTCTACACCTTC.

The rearrangement links TRBV7-9 to TRBJ1-2; 7 bases agree with TRBD1. Germline V gene lookup returns CDR1 SEHNR and CDR2 FQNEAQ (reference sequence). The trim removed 5 bases at V and 6 bases at J, leaving 12 bases unmatched. The CDR3 extends over 15 amino acids. CDR3 in amino acids: CASSAGQPQGDGYTF. Written as DNA, the CDR3 is TGTGCCAGCAGCGCGGGACAGCCGCAGGGGGATGGCTACACCTTC.

The rearrangement links TRBV29-1 to TRBJ1-2; D remains unclear. The CDR3 runs to 12 residues. V gave up 3 bases and J gave up 6 bases, with 11 bases separating them. CDR1 SQVTM and CDR2 ANQGSEA come from the germline V gene. The CDR3: CSVDGYVHGYTF. The CDR3 region has the DNA TGCAGCGTTGATGGCTACGTTCATGGCTACACCTTC. Based on the CDR3 plus reference TRBV29-1 and TRBJ1-2, the full variable domain is SAVISQKPSRDICQRGTSLTIQCQVDSQVTMMFWYRQQPGQSLTLIATANQGSEATYESGFVIDKFPISRPNLTFSTLTVSNMSPEDSSIYLCSVDGYVHGYTFGSGTRLTVV.

The chain joins TRBV6-1 to TRBJ1-5; weak D call: TRBD1 (6 bases). V lost 0 bases, J lost 3 bases, and 6 bases lay in between. The CDR3 loop spans 14 amino acids. The germline V gene encodes CDR1 MNHNS and CDR2 SASEGT. For the CDR3, the DNA is TGTGCCAGCAGTGAAGCGGGACACAATCAGCCCCAGCATTTT. Its protein is CASSEAGHNQPQHF.

The genes are TRBV14 and TRBJ1-1; D is uncertain. Germline CDR1 is SGHDN and CDR2 is FVKESK. The CDR3 has 13 residues. V was cut by 2 bases and J by 2 bases, with 6 bases left in between. This chain's CDR3 is CASSQYINTEAFF. DNA for the CDR3: TGTGCCAGCAGCCAATATATTAACACTGAAGCTTTCTTT.

The chain employs TRBV14 and TRBJ2-3, with 11 bases lining up with TRBD2. The CDR3 loop spans 16 amino acids. The junction had 7 bases not matched to a gene; V was cut back by 1 base and J by 7 bases. Germline lookup yields CDR1 SGHDN and CDR2 FVKESK. The DNA of the CDR3 is TGTGCCAGCAGCCAAGCGGCTAGCGGGGGGACCTATACGCAGTATTTT. Amino acids: CASSQAASGGTYTQYF.